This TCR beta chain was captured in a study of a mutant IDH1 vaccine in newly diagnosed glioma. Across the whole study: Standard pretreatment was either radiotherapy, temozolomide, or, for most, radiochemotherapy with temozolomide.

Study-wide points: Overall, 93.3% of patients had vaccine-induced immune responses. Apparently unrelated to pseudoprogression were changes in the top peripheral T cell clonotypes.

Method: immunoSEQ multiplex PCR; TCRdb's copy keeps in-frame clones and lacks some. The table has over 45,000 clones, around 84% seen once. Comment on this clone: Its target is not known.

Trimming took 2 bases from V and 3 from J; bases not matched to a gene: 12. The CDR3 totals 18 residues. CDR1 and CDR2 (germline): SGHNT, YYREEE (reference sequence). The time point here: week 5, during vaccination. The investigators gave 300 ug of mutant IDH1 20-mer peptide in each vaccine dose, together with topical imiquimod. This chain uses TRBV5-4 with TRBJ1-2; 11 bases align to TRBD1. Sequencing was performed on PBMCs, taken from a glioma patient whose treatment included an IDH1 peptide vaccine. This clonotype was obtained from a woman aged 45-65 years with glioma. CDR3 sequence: CASSFLAPRDRGDYGYTF. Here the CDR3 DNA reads TGTGCCAGCAGCTTTCTCGCCCCCCGGGACAGGGGGGACTATGGCTACACCTTC.